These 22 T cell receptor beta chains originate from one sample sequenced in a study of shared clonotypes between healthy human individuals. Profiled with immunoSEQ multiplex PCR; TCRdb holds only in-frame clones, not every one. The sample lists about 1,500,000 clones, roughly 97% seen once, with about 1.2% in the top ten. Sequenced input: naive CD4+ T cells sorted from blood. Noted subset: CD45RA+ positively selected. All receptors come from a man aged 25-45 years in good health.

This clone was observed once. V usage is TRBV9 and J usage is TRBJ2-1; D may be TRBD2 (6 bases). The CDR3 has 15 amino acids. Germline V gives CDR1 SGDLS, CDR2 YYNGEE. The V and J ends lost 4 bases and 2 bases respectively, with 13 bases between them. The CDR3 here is CASSNLGSAYNEQFF. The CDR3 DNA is TGTGCCAGCAGCAACCTCGGGAGCGCCTACAATGAGCAGTTCTTC.

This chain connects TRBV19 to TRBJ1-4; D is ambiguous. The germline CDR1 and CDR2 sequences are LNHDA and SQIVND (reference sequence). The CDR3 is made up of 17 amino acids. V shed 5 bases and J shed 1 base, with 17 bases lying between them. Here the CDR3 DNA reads TGTGCCAGTAGTGGAACCAAGGACTGGCAAACTAATGAAAAACTGTTTTTT. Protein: CASSGTKDWQTNEKLFF.

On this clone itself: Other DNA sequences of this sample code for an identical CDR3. CDR3 protein: CASSLSGNSGNTIYF. CDR3 sequence (DNA): TGCGCCAGCAGCTTGTCGGGAAACTCTGGAAACACCATATATTTT. The rearrangement joins TRBV5-1 to TRBJ1-3; D gene unclear. Trimming left V 1 base short and J 0 bases short, with 8 bases between. Germline V gene sequence: CDR1 SGHRS, CDR2 YFSETQ. The CDR3 runs 15 residues. The variable domain in full, with the rest retrieved from reference TRBV5-1 and TRBJ1-3, is KAGVTQTPRYLIKTRGQQVTLSCSPISGHRSVSWYQQTPGQGLQFLFEYFSETQRNKGNFPGRFSGRQFSNSRSEMNVSTLELGDSALYLCASSLSGNSGNTIYFGEGSWLTVV.

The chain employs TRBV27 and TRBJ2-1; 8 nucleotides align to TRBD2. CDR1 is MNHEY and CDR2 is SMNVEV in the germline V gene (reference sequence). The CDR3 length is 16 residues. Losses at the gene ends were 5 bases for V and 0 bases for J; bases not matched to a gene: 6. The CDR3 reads CASSPERGSSYNEQFF. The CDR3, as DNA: TGTGCCAGCAGTCCCGAGCGGGGGAGCTCCTACAATGAGCAGTTCTTC.

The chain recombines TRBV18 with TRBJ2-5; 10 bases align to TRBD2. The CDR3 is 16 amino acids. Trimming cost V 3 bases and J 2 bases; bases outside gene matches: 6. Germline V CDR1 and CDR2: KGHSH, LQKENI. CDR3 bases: TGTGCCAGCTCACCGCGACTAGCGGGCCCACAAGAGACCCAGTACTTC. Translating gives CASSPRLAGPQETQYF.

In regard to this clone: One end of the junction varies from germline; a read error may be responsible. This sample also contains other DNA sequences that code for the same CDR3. CDR3 sequence (DNA): TGCAGCGTTGGTGAGGAGGTGGGGATGCGGGGTCCTCTCTCCTATGAGCAGTACTTC. Protein product: CSVGEEVGMRGPLSYEQYF. The chain combines TRBV29-1 with TRBJ2-7, with D possibly TRBD2 on 6 matching bases. This CDR3 spans 19 amino acids. Looked up from germline, CDR1 is SQVTM and CDR2 is ANQGSEA.

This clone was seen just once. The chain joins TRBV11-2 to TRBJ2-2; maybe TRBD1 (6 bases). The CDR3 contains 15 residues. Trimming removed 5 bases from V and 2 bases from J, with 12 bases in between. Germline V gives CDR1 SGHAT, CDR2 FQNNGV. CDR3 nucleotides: TGTGCCAGCAGCCCCGGGACAATAAACACCGGGGAGCTGTTTTTT. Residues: CASSPGTINTGELFF. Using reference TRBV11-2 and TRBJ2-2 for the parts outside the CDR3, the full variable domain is EAGVAQSPRYKIIEKRQSVAFWCNPISGHATLYWYQQILGQGPKLLIQFQNNGVVDDSQLPKDRFSAERLKGVDSTLKIQPAKLEDSAVYLCASSPGTINTGELFFGEGSRLTVL.

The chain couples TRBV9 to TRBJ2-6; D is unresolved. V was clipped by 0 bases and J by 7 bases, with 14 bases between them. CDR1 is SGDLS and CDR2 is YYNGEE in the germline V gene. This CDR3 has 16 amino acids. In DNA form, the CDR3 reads TGTGCCAGCAGCGTAGTGCCGGGCGTGGGTGCCAACGTCCTGACTTTC. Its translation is CASSVVPGVGANVLTF.

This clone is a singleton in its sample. The CDR3: CASSFKESYEQYF. In DNA, the CDR3 is TGTGCCAGCAGCTTTAAGGAGAGCTACGAGCAGTACTTC. The rearrangement uses TRBV7-9 and TRBJ2-7; D call uncertain. The CDR3 loop spans 13 amino acids. V dropped 3 bases and J dropped 3 bases, with 9 bases sitting between them. Germline V gives CDR1 SEHNR, CDR2 FQNEAQ (reference sequence).

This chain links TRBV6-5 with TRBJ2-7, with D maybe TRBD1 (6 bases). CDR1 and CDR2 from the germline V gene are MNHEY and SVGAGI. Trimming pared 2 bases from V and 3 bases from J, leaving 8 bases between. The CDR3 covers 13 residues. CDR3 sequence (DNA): TGTGCCAGCAGTTACACAGGGAACTACGAGCAGTACTTC. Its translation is CASSYTGNYEQYF.

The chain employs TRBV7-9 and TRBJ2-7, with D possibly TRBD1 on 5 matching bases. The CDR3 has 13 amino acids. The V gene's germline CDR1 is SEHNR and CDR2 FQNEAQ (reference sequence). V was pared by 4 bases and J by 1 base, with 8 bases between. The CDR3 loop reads CASSSDRSYEQYF. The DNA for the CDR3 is TGTGCCAGCAGCTCCGACAGATCCTACGAGCAGTACTTC.

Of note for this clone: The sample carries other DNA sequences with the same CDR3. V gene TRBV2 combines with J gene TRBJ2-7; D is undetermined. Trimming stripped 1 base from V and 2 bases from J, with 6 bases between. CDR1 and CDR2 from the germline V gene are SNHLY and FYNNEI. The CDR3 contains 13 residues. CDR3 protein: CASSEGSAYEQYF. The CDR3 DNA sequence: TGTGCCAGCAGTGAAGGGTCGGCCTACGAGCAGTACTTC.

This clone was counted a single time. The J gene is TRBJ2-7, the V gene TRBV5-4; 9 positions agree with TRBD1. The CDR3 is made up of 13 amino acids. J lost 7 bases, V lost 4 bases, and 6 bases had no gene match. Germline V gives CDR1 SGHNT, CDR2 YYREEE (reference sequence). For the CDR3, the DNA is TGTGCCAGCAGCAATCGACAGGGGGGAGAGCAGTACTTC. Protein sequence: CASSNRQGGEQYF.

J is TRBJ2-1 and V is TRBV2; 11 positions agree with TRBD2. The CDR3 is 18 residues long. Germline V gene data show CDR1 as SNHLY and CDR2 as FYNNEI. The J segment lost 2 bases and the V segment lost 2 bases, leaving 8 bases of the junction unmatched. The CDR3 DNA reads TGTGCCAGCAGTGAAATACTTCCGGGACTAGCGGCCTACAATGAGCAGTTCTTC. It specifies CASSEILPGLAAYNEQFF.

For the CDR3, the DNA is TGTGCCAGCAGCTTTTGGGACTCTCTGAGCTCCTACGAGCAGTACTTC. Translated, it gives CASSFWDSLSSYEQYF. This sequence joins TRBV7-9 and TRBJ2-7, with D possibly being TRBD2 (6 bases). The CDR3 is 16 residues long. V was pared by 3 bases and J by 0 bases, with 15 bases between. CDR1 and CDR2 (germline): SEHNR, FQNEAQ (reference sequence).

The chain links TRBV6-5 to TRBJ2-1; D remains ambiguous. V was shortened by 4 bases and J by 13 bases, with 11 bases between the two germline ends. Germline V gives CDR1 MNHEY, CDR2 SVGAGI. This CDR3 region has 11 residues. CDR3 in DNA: TGTGCCAGCAGTTGGGCATCAAAACAGTTCTTC. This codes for CASSWASKQFF.

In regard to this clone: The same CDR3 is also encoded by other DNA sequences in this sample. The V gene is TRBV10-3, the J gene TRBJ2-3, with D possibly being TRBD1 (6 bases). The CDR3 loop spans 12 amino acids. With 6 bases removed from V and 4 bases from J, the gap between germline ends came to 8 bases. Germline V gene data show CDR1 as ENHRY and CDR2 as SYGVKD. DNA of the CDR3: TGTGCCATCAGCGACAGGTCAGATACGCAGTATTTT. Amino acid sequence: CAISDRSDTQYF.

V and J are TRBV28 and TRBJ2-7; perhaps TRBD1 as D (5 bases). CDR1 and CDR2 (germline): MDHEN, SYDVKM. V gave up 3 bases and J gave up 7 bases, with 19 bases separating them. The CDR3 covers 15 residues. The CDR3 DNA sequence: TGTGCCAGCAGTTTTGATTCAGGGCTGGCTAGGGAGCAGTACTTC. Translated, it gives CASSFDSGLAREQYF.

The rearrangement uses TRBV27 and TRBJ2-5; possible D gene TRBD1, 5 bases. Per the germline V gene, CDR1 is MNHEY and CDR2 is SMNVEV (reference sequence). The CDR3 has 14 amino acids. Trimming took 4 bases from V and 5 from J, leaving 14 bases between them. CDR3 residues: CASSSQGRVETQYF. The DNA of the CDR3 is TGTGCCAGCAGTTCTCAGGGTAGGGTTGAGACCCAGTACTTC.

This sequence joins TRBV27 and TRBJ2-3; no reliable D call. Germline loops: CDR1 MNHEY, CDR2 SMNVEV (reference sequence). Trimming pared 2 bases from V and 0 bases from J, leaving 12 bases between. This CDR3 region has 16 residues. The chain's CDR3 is CASSLIGDTSTDTQYF. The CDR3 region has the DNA TGTGCCAGCAGTTTAATAGGTGATACTAGCACAGATACGCAGTATTTT.

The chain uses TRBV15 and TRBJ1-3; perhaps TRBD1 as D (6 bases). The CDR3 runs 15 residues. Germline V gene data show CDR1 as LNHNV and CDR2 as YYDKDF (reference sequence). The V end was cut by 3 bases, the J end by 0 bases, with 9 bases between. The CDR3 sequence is CATSSSRGSGNTIYF. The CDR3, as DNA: TGTGCCACCAGCAGTAGCAGGGGCTCTGGAAACACCATATATTTT.

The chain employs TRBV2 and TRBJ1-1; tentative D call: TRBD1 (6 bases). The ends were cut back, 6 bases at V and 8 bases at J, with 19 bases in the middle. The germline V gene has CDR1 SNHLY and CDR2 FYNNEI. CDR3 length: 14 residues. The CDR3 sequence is CASSPGLGASEAFF. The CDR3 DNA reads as TGTGCCAGCAGCCCAGGGCTGGGGGCTAGCGAAGCTTTCTTT.